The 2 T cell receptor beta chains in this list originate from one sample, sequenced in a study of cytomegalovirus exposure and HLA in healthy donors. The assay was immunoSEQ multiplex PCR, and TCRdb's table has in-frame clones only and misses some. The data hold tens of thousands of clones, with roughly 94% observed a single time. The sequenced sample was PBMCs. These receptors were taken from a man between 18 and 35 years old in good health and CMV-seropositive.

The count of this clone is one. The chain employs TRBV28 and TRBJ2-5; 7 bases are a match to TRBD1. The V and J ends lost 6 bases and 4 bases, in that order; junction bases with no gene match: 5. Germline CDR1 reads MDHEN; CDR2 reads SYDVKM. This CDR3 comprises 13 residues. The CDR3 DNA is TGTGCCAGCAGCGACAGGGATCTAGAGACCCAGTACTTC. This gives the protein CASSDRDLETQYF.

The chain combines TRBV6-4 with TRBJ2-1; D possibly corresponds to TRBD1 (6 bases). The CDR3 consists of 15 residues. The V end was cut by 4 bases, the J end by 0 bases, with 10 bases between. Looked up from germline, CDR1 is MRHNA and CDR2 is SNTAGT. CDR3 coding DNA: TGTGCCAGCAGTGTGGGGGCAGGCTCCTACAATGAGCAGTTCTTC. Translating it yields CASSVGAGSYNEQFF.